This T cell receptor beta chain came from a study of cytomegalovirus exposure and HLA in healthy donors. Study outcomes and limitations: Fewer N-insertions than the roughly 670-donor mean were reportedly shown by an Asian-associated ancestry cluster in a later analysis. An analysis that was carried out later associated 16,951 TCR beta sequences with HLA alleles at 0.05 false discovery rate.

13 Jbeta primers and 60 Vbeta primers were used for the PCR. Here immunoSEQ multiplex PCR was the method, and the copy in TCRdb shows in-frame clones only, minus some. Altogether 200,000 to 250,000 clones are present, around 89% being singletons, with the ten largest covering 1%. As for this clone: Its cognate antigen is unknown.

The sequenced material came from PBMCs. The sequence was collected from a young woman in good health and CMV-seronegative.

The CDR3 protein is CASSASGNSYEQYF. As DNA, the CDR3 is TGCGCCAGCAGCGCTAGCGGGAACTCCTACGAGCAGTACTTC. The V and J genes are TRBV5-1 and TRBJ2-5; TRBD2 matches at 9 bases. The better agreement between TRBJ2-7 and the DNA end casts doubt on the J call. The germline gives CDR1 SGHRS, CDR2 YFSETQ. CDR3 length: 14 amino acids.